Each of the 13 T cell receptor beta chains below was sequenced from the same sample in a study of immune evolution from preneoplasia to lung adenocarcinoma. This table comes from immunoSEQ multiplex PCR, and its TCRdb copy is limited to in-frame clones, with some not included. The table lists about 40,000 clones, around 74% of them singletons. Sequenced sample: FFPE invasive lung adenocarcinoma tissue. The source of these receptors is a person between 55 and 70 years old with lung adenocarcinoma.

The chain carries TRBV7-2 and TRBJ2-5; the D is unclear. Germline-derived CDR1 and CDR2 are SGHTA and FQGNSA. Trimming pared 3 bases from V and 5 bases from J, leaving 7 bases between. This CDR3 is 12 amino acids long. CDR3 region: CASSFGGETQYF. For the CDR3, the DNA is TGTGCCAGCAGCTTCGGTGGGGAGACCCAGTACTTC. Filled out from reference TRBV7-2 and TRBJ2-5, the complete variable domain reads GAGVSQSPSNKVTEKGKDVELRCDPISGHTALYWYRQSLGQGLEFLIYFQGNSAPDKSGLPSDRFSAERTGGSVSTLTIQRTQQEDSAVYLCASSFGGETQYFGPGTRLLVL.

The chain carries TRBV5-4 and TRBJ2-5; TRBD2 might be the D (5 bases). The CDR3 loop spans 15 amino acids. From germline, CDR1 is SGHNT and CDR2 YYREEE (reference sequence). V shed 4 bases and J shed 2 bases, with 15 bases lying between them. CDR3 amino acids: CASSPSPDSQETQYF. CDR3 nucleotide sequence: TGTGCCAGCAGCCCCAGCCCGGACTCACAAGAGACCCAGTACTTC.

The J gene is TRBJ1-2, the V gene TRBV5-1; D is undetermined. V lost 0 bases and J lost 4, with 16 bases in between. The germline V gene encodes CDR1 SGHRS and CDR2 YFSETQ. The length of the CDR3 is 16 residues. For the CDR3, the DNA is TGCGCCAGCAGCTTGGCCATATCAGAGCTATCCTATGGCTACACCTTC. Translated: CASSLAISELSYGYTF.

V is TRBV28 and J is TRBJ1-1, with a weak D call TRBD1 (6 bases). Trimming pared 2 bases from V and 3 bases from J, leaving 10 bases between. Germline V lookup: CDR1 MDHEN, CDR2 SYDVKM. The CDR3 runs 14 residues. CDR3 sequence reads: CASSLQGRDTEAFF. CDR3 nucleotides: TGTGCCAGCAGTTTACAGGGGAGGGACACTGAAGCTTTCTTT.

The chain links TRBV28 to TRBJ2-7, with TRBD1 matching over 9 bases. The germline gives CDR1 MDHEN, CDR2 SYDVKM. The CDR3 has 15 amino acids. V lost 6 bases to trimming and J lost 2 bases; unmatched junction nucleotides: 8. CDR3 amino acids: CASRTPGQGTYEQYF. In DNA, the CDR3 is TGTGCCAGCAGAACTCCGGGACAGGGAACCTACGAGCAGTACTTC.

J is TRBJ2-2 and V is TRBV10-3, with D uncertain. The germline CDR1 and CDR2 sequences are ENHRY and SYGVKD. The CDR3 loop spans 13 amino acids. The V and J ends lost 2 bases and 6 bases respectively, with 7 bases between them. In nucleotides, the CDR3 is TGTGCCATCAGTGAGATCGCCGCCGGGGAGCTGTTTTTT. It encodes CAISEIAAGELFF.

The J gene is TRBJ1-1, the V gene TRBV11-2; D ambiguous. The CDR3 has 17 amino acids. Per germline, CDR1 SGHAT and CDR2 FQNNGV. V lost 1 base and J lost 0, with 15 bases in between. CDR3 sequence (DNA): TGTGCCAGCAGCTTAGTTTCTGGCCCATCAATGAACACTGAAGCTTTCTTT. The encoded protein is CASSLVSGPSMNTEAFF. The full variable domain, with the rest looked up from reference TRBV11-2 and TRBJ1-1, is EAGVAQSPRYKIIEKRQSVAFWCNPISGHATLYWYQQILGQGPKLLIQFQNNGVVDDSQLPKDRFSAERLKGVDSTLKIQPAKLEDSAVYLCASSLVSGPSMNTEAFFGQGTRLTVV.

This clone occurred a few times. V and J are TRBV5-1 and TRBJ1-2, with D perhaps matching TRBD1 (5 bases). CDR3 length: 12 residues. Deletions cut 5 bases from V and 4 bases from J, with 9 bases between. Germline values: CDR1 SGHRS, CDR2 YFSETQ. The CDR3 nucleotides are TGCGCCAGCAGTGCAGGGTCCTATGGCTACACCTTC. Protein: CASSAGSYGYTF.

CDR3 in DNA: TGCGCCAGCCGACGCACGGCATCCTCTAACTATGGCTACACCTTC. It encodes CASRRTASSNYGYTF. This chain uses TRBV5-1 with TRBJ1-2; D not resolved. The CDR3 is 15 residues long. Germline CDR1 is SGHRS and CDR2 is YFSETQ. Trimming left V 7 bases short and J 0 bases short, with 16 bases between.

The genes are TRBV20-1 and TRBJ2-7; unclear D gene. The germline V gene encodes CDR1 DFQATT and CDR2 SNEGSKA (reference sequence). The CDR3 totals 11 residues. V was clipped by 6 bases and J by 7 bases, with 13 bases between them. The CDR3 sequence is CSATVPYEQYF. The CDR3 region has the DNA TGCAGTGCAACGGTCCCTTATGAGCAGTACTTC.

This clone is medium-sized within its sample. This sequence joins TRBV19 and TRBJ2-3; tentatively, D is TRBD1 or TRBD2 (5 bases each). Germline V gene lookup returns CDR1 LNHDA and CDR2 SQIVND (reference sequence). The CDR3 runs to 14 residues. Trimming took 3 bases from V and 0 from J, leaving 7 bases between them. CDR3 sequence: CASSMGRSTDTQYF. The CDR3 bases are TGTGCCAGTAGTATGGGACGGAGCACAGATACGCAGTATTTT.

The gene calls are TRBV5-4 and TRBJ1-2; a weak D match, TRBD1 (5 bases). Germline loops: CDR1 SGHNT, CDR2 YYREEE (reference sequence). CDR3 length: 16 amino acids. Deletions cut 0 bases from V and 6 bases from J, with 18 bases between. CDR3 sequence reads: CASSLEDGLGTNGYTF. The CDR3 nucleotides read TGTGCCAGCAGCTTGGAAGACGGCCTGGGGACGAATGGCTACACCTTC.

The rearrangement links TRBV4-2 to TRBJ2-1; the D call may be TRBD1 or TRBD2 (5 bases each). Trimming removed 3 bases from V and 4 bases from J, with 13 bases in between. Germline lookup yields CDR1 LGHNA and CDR2 YNFKEQ. This CDR3 is 15 amino acids long. This CDR3 is CASSQPGRTYNEQFF. In DNA form, the CDR3 reads TGTGCCAGCAGCCAGCCGGGACGGACTTACAATGAGCAGTTCTTC.